Below, one T cell receptor (beta chain) is given with its context. What it binds is not known. The entry originates in a study of response to subunit inactivated influenza vaccine. General observations from the study: After each seasonal influenza vaccination, few new T cells are recruited, the authors suggested.

Germline lookup yields CDR1 LGHDT and CDR2 YNNKEL (reference sequence). This CDR3 region has 14 residues. The V end lost 1 base, the J end lost 3 bases, and 10 bases lay between the germline ends. TCRdb reanalysed the RT-PCR reads using MiXCR and keeps one entry per CDR3 protein. This table has around 180,000 distinct CDR3 sequences, around 8.8% appearing once. Sequencing was performed on non-naive T cells sorted from PBMCs, taken on the day of vaccination. The rearrangement uses TRBV3-1 and TRBJ2-7, with D possibly being TRBD1 (6 bases). The clonotype comes from a man over 45 who received an inactivated influenza vaccine. The CDR3 DNA reads as TGTGCCAGCAGCCAAGGAGAGGGGGTCTACGAGCAGTACTTC. Protein: CASSQGEGVYEQYF.